Detailed here is one TCR beta chain. Its antigen remains unidentified. The V segment lost 5 bases and the J segment 5 bases; nucleotides outside the gene matches: 11. This CDR3 is 16 amino acids long. Germline values: CDR1 MDHEN, CDR2 SYDVKM. This specimen comes from a study of shared clonotypes between healthy human individuals. Using immunoSEQ multiplex PCR, the repertoire was profiled, and TCRdb retains in-frame clones only, with some absent. The data hold some 2.3 million clones, with 80% to 95% observed a single time. General study points: Sampling used blood alone; tissue repertoires probably differ.

The receptor's source is a man between 18 and 35 years old in good health. Some clones in this sample may be carry-over from other donors' samples. The rearrangement links TRBV28 to TRBJ1-5; TRBD1 matches 8 bases. Sequences were obtained from naive CD4+ T cells from PBMCs. Regarding subset: CD45RA+ positively selected. The CDR3 loop is CASSILNRGIYQPQHF. CDR3 bases: TGTGCCAGCAGTATACTGAACAGGGGGATATATCAGCCCCAGCATTTT. The whole variable domain, remainder taken from reference TRBV28 and TRBJ1-5, is DVKVTQSSRYLVKRTGEKVFLECVQDMDHENMFWYRQDPGLGLRLIYFSYDVKMKEKGDIPEGYSVSREKKERFSLILESASTNQTSMYLCASSILNRGIYQPQHFGDGTRLSIL.